The TCR beta chain under discussion was sequenced for a study of blood T cells in healthy people across ages. This clonotype was observed a handful of times. Its antigen is currently unknown. A second about 7 to 12 cycle PCR used barcoded and J-beta primers. TCRdb fed the 5' RACE reads into MiXCR, producing one record per CDR3 protein. The sample has around 990,000 distinct CDR3 sequences, under 30% seen once; the top ten hold about 0.72%. This CDR3 has 16 amino acids. The ends lost 1 base at V and 4 bases at J; junction bases unmatched: 7. General study points: Fewer expanded clones and more diversity marked long-lived versus aged donors.

These data also formed part of another study, on T cells of mothers and their children.

The clonotype comes from a girl aged 2-10 years in good health. The chain combines TRBV12-3 or TRBV12-4 with TRBJ2-5; 9 bases are a match to TRBD1. What was sequenced was blood. The CDR3 is CASSLVMGQGRETQYF. CDR3 nucleotide sequence: TGTGCCAGCAGTTTAGTGATGGGACAGGGACGAGAGACCCAGTACTTC.